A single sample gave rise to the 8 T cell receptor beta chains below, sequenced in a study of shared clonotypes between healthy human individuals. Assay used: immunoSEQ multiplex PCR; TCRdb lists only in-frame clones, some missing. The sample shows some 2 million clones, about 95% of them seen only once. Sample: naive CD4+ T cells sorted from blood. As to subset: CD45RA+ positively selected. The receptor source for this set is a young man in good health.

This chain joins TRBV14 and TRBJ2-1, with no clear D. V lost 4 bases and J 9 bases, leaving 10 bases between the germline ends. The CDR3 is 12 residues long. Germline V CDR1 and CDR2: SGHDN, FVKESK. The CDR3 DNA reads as TGTGCCAGCAGCCGCCCCTTCGGTGAGCAGTTCTTC. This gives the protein CASSRPFGEQFF.

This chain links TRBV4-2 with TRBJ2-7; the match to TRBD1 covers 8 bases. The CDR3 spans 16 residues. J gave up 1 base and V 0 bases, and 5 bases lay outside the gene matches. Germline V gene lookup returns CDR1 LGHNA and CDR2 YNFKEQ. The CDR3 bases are TGTGCCAGCAGCCAAGAAGGAACAGGGGGGTCCTACGAGCAGTACTTC. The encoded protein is CASSQEGTGGSYEQYF.

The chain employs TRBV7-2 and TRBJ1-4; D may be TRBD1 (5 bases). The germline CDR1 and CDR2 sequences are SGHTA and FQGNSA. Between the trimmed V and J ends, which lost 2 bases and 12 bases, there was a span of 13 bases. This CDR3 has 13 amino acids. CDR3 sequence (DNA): TGTGCCAGCAGCTTACCTCAAAGGGGAGAACTGTTTTTT. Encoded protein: CASSLPQRGELFF.

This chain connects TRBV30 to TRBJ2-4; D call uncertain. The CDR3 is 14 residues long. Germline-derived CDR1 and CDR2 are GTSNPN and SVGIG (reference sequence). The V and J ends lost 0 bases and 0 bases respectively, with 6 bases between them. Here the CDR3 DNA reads TGTGCCTGGAGTGTGGCAGTAGCCAAAAACATTCAGTACTTC. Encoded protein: CAWSVAVAKNIQYF.

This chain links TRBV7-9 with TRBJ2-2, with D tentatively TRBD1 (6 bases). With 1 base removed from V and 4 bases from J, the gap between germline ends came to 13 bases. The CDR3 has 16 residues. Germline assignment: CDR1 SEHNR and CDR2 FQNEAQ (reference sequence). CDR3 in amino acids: CASSLDGEGGTGELFF. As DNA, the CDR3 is TGTGCCAGCAGCTTAGATGGAGAAGGGGGCACCGGGGAGCTGTTTTTT. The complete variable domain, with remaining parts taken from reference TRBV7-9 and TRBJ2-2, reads DTGVSQNPRHKITKRGQNVTFRCDPISEHNRLYWYRQTLGQGPEFLTYFQNEAQLEKSRLLSDRFSAERPKGSFSTLEIQRTEQGDSAMYLCASSLDGEGGTGELFFGEGSRLTVL.

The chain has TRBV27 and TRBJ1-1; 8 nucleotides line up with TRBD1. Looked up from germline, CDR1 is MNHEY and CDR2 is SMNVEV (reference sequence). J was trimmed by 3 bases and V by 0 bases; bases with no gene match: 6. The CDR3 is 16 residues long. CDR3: CASSLSRGLRDTEAFF. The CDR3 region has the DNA TGTGCCAGCAGTTTATCCAGGGGGCTTAGGGACACTGAAGCTTTCTTT.

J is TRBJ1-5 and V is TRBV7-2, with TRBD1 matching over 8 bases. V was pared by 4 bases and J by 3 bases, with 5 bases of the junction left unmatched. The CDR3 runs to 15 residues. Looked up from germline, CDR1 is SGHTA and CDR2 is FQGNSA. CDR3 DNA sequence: TGTGCCAGCAGCTCGGCAGGGGGCGTCAATCAGCCCCAGCATTTT. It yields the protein CASSSAGGVNQPQHF.

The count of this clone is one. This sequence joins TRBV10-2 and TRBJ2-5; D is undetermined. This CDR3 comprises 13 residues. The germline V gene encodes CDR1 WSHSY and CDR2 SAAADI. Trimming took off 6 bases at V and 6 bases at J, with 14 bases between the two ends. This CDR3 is CASSDVDRKTQYF. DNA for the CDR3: TGCGCCAGCAGCGACGTGGACCGGAAGACCCAGTACTTC.